This is a list of T cell receptor beta chains from one sample in a study of CD8+CD57+ T cells in acquired aplastic anemia. TCRdb analysed the reads with MiXCR anew, one entry per CDR3 protein. In the table there are about 190,000 distinct CDR3 sequences, 40% to 55% of which are singletons. The sample taken for sequencing was sorted CD4+, CD8+, or CD8+CD57+ T cells (not recorded which) from PBMCs. The receptor set was obtained from a human donor with aplastic anemia. The CDR3 runs from the conserved cysteine through the conserved F or W. D genes are given only for firm matches. Clone size is not always given. Where it is, it says once, few, many or a class for expanded clones.

D gene	J gene	clone size	V gene	CDR3 DNA	CDR3 protein
TRBD2	TRBJ2-4	many	TRBV7-3	TGTGCCAGCAGCTTGGCGGGAGGGGAAAACATTCAGTACTTC	CASSLAGGENIQYF
.	TRBJ1-2	.	TRBV25-1	TGTGCCAGCAGTGGCAACAGGGAGGGAAACTATGGCTACACCTTC	CASSGNREGNYGYTF
TRBD2	TRBJ2-3	.	TRBV12-3/TRBV12-4	TGTGCCAGCAGACTACTAGCGTCTAGCACAGATACGCAGTATTTT	CASRLLASSTDTQYF
TRBD1	TRBJ2-5	medium-sized	TRBV20-1	TGCAGCGCCGACAGGGTCCAAGAGACCCAGTACTTC	CSADRVQETQYF
.	TRBJ2-7	many	TRBV5-1	TGCGCCAGCAGCTCGACCCCCCTCTACGAGCAGTACTTC	CASSSTPLYEQYF
.	TRBJ1-1	.	TRBV28	TGTGCCAGCAGGGGACGTACCAAGGTGGGCACTGAAGCTTTCTTT	CASRGRTKVGTEAFF
.	TRBJ2-7	.	TRBV27	TGTGCCAGCAGTTTAAGGCAGGGGATCACTCGAGAGCAGTACTTC	CASSLRQGITREQYF
.	TRBJ1-2	.	TRBV29-1	TGCAGCGTTGAAGACAGCTATGCTGGCTACACCTTC	CSVEDSYAGYTF
TRBD1	TRBJ1-2	many	TRBV6-1	TGTGCCAGCAGTACGGACAGGGTCGATGGCTACACCTTC	CASSTDRVDGYTF
.	TRBJ1-1	.	TRBV7-6	TGTGCCAGCACCGGACAGACGAACACTGAAGCTCTCTTT	CASTGQTNTEALF
.	TRBJ2-5	few	TRBV29-1	TGCAGCGGTGGCTTTCCCCCCCAAGAGACCCAGTACTTC	CSGGFPPQETQYF
TRBD2	TRBJ2-7	.	TRBV20-1	TGCAGTGCCCGGGGACTAGCGGGGCCGAGCTCCTACGAGCAGTACTTC	CSARGLAGPSSYEQYF
TRBD1	TRBJ2-7	many	TRBV7-3	TGTGCCAGCAGCTTCGGGACAGGGGCCCACGAGCAGTACTTC	CASSFGTGAHEQYF
.	TRBJ2-2	many	TRBV6-1	TGTGCCAGCTCTAGCGTCGGGGAGCTGTTTTTT	CASSSVGELFF
.	TRBJ1-5	many	TRBV19	TGTGCCAGTAGTCTCCCCCTTTTGGGTAATCAGCCCCAGCATTTT	CASSLPLLGNQPQHF
.	TRBJ1-3	many	TRBV7-2	TGTGCCAGCAGCTTAGTATCTGGAAACACCATATATTTT	CASSLVSGNTIYF
TRBD2	TRBJ2-1	.	TRBV2	TGTGCCAGCAGTGGGGATAGCGGGGCTCAGTTCTTC	CASSGDSGAQFF
.	TRBJ2-5	once	TRBV6-1	TGTGCCAGCCGTGAGGGCACCCCAGAGACCCAGTACTTC	CASREGTPETQYF
.	TRBJ2-5	.	TRBV15	TGTGCCACCAGTAACAGGCACCAAGAGACCCAGTACTTC	CATSNRHQETQYF
TRBD1	TRBJ2-5	few	TRBV5-4	TGTGCCAGCAGGTACAGGGCGGCGCTCCGGGACAGGGTCGGAGAGACCCAGTACTTC	CASRYRAALRDRVGETQYF
.	TRBJ2-6	.	TRBV11-1	TGTGCCAGCAGCTTAGAGGACGTGCTTAGCACTGGGGCCAACGTCCTGACTTTC	CASSLEDVLSTGANVLTF
.	TRBJ2-1	many	TRBV2	TGTGCCAGCAGTGCCCTAGGTGAGCAGTTCTTC	CASSALGEQFF
TRBD1	TRBJ1-2	.	TRBV10-3	TGTGCCATCAGTGAGTCGGCAGGGGGAACTAACTATGGCTACACCTTC	CAISESAGGTNYGYTF
TRBD1	TRBJ1-2	.	TRBV25-1	TGTGCCAGCAGTGAGCCGGGACAGACATATGGCTACACCTTC	CASSEPGQTYGYTF
TRBD1	TRBJ2-7	.	TRBV11-2	TGTGCCAGCAGCTTAAACAGGGGGACATCCTACGAGCAGTACTTC	CASSLNRGTSYEQYF
TRBD1	TRBJ1-6	.	TRBV5-1	TGCGCCAGCAGCCAGGGGGTAGGTAGTTCACCCCTCCACTTT	CASSQGVGSSPLHF
.	TRBJ2-1	few	TRBV7-7	TGTGCTAGCAGCCCGACTAGTAGCTCCTACAATGAGCAGTTCTTC	CASSPTSSSYNEQFF
TRBD2	TRBJ2-5	many	TRBV25-1	TGTGCCAGCCGCGAGGGAGGGAGTCAGACCCAGTACTTC	CASREGGSQTQYF
.	TRBJ2-3	once	TRBV19	TGTGCCACCCTACCGGGACCAAGCACAGATACGCAGTATTTT	CATLPGPSTDTQYF
.	TRBJ2-1	.	TRBV10-3	TGTGCCATCAGTGAGCGGAATGAGCAGTTCTTC	CAISERNEQFF
.	TRBJ2-3	.	TRBV24-1	TGTGCCATCCGTTCAGGGGCGGGAGATACGCAGTATTTT	CAIRSGAGDTQYF
TRBD2	TRBJ2-1	.	TRBV10-3	TGTGCCATCAGTACTAGCGGTAACAATGAGCAGTTCTTC	CAISTSGNNEQFF
TRBD2	TRBJ2-5	.	TRBV5-1	TGCGCCAGCAGCCCTTGGACTCTAGGGACTAGCTTAAAAGAGACCCAGTACTTC	CASSPWTLGTSLKETQYF
.	TRBJ1-2	.	TRBV2	TGTGCCAGCAGGGGTGTCCTGCACACCTTC	CASRGVLHTF
.	TRBJ2-5	.	TRBV3-1	TGTGCCAGCAGCACCCGTGGGAGGGAGACCCAGTACTTC	CASSTRGRETQYF
.	TRBJ1-4	many	TRBV7-9	TGTGCCAGCAGCCCCCAGGGAGGAGCAATGTTTTTT	CASSPQGGAMFF